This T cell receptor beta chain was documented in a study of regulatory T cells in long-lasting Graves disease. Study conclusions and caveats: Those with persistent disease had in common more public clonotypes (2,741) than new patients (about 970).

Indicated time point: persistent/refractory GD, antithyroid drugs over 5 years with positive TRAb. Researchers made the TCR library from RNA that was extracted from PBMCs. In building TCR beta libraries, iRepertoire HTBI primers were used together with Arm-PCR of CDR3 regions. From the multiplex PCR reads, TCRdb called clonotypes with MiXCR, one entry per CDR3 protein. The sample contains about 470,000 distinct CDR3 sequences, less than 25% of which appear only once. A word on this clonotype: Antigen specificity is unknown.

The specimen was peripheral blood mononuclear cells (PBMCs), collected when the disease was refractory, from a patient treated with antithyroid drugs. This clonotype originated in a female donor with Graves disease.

The CDR3 loop reads CASSIGVLTEAFF. In nucleotides, the CDR3 is TGTGCCAGTAGTATTGGGGTTTTGACTGAAGCTTTCTTT. V and J are TRBV19 and TRBJ1-1; D gene unclear. The CDR3 length is 13 residues. The germline gives CDR1 LNHDA, CDR2 SQIVND (reference sequence). The V and J ends lost 3 bases and 5 bases respectively, with 10 bases between them. Variable domain in full (rest from reference TRBV19 and TRBJ1-1): DGGITQSPKYLFRKEGQNVTLSCEQNLNHDAMYWYRQDPGQGLRLIYYSQIVNDFQKGDIAEGYSVSREKKESFPLTVTSAQKNPTAFYLCASSIGVLTEAFFGQGTRLTVV.